This TCR beta chain was identified in a study of early T cells in non-severe SARS-CoV-2 infection. Study overall: Sequencing targeted bulk RNA from unsorted whole blood, leaving chains unpaired.

Broader study findings: Matches to VDJdb favored anti-spike CD8 responses and missed private and CD4 specificities.

Individual cDNA molecules each received unique molecular identifiers attached to them. From the 5' RACE reads, TCRdb called clonotypes with MiXCR, one entry per CDR3 protein. The repertoire has roughly 53,000 distinct CDR3 sequences, about 10% of them found once; the top ten carry more than 3%. J was trimmed by 3 bases and V by 3 bases; bases with no gene match: 2. CDR3 length: 12 residues. Germline V gene lookup returns CDR1 DFQATT and CDR2 SNEGSKA (reference sequence). Points on this clonotype: Its specificity is not known.

The sequence was obtained from an adult who was a healthcare worker with PCR-confirmed SARS-CoV-2 infection or an uninfected control (not recorded which). The chain is built from TRBV20-1 and TRBJ2-7, with 7 nucleotides matching TRBD2. Sequencing used whole blood, obtained at baseline. The CDR3: CSASRGDYEQYF. Written as DNA, the CDR3 is TGCAGTGCTAGTCGGGGGGACTACGAGCAGTACTTC.